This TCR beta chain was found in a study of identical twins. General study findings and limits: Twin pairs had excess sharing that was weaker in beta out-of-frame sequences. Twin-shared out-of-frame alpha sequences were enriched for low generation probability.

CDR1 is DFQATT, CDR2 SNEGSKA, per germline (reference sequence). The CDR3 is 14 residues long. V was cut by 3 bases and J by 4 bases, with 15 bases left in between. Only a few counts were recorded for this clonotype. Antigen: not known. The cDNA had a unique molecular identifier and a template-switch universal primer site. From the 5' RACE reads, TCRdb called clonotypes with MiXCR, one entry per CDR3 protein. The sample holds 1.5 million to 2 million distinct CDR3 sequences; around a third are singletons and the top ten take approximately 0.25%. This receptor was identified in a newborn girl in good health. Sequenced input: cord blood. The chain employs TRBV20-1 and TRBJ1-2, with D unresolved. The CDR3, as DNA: TGCAGTGCTAGGTTTGGCCTTTCCCTCTATGGCTACACCTTC. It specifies CSARFGLSLYGYTF.